This T cell receptor beta chain came from a study of blood T cell repertoires in COVID-19. Study information: Samples of COVID-19 (acute and convalescent) were obtained from the United States, Italy and Spain. PBMCs, B-cell-depleted T cells, or T cells provided the cDNA or gDNA that made up the material.

Original methodology: How many nucleated cells were present was estimated from reference gene primer amplification. Clones were sequenced by immunoSEQ multiplex PCR, and TCRdb holds only the in-frame ones, with some missing. Clone size and the V and J calls come from that table; the DNA yielded D and trimming. The sample lists 9,000 to 13,000 clones; around 87% were seen once. CDR1 is MNHEY, CDR2 SVGAGI, per germline. The V gene end was trimmed by 0 bases and the J gene end by 4 bases; junction bases not matched to a gene: 5. The CDR3 has 15 amino acids. The sequence was obtained from a human donor in a cohort sampled during active COVID-19. The sample taken for sequencing was peripheral blood. This sequence joins TRBV6-5 and TRBJ1-2, with 7 nucleotides matching TRBD1. The CDR3 coding sequence is TGTGCCAGCAGTTACTCATCGGGACAGCTCTATGGCTACACCTTC. As protein: CASSYSSGQLYGYTF.